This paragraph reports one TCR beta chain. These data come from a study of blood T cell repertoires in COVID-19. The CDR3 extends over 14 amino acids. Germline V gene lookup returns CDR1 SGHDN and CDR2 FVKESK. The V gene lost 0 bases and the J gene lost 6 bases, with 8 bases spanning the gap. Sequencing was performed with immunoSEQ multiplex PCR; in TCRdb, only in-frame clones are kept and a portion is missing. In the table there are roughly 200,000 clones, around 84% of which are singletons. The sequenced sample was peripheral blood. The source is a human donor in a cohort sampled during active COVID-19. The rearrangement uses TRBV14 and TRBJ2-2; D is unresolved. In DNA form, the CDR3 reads TGTGCCAGCAGCCAAGAAGTGGCGGCCGGGGAGCTGTTTTTT. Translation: CASSQEVAAGELFF.